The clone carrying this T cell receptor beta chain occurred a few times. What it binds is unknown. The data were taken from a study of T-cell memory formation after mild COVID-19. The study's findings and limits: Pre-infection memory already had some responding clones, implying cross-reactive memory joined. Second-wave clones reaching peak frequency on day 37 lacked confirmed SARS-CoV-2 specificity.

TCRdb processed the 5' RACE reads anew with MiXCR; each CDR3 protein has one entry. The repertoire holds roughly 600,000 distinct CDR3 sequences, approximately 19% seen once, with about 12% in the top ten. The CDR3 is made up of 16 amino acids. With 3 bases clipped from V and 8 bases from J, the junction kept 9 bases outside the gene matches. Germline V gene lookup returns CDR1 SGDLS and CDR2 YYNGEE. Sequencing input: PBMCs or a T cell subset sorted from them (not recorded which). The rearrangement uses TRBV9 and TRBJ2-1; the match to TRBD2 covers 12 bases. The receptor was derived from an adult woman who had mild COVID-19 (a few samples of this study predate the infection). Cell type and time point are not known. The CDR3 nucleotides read TGTGCCAGCAGCGCTACCGGGACTAGCGGGTCCCATGAGCAGTTCTTC. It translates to CASSATGTSGSHEQFF.